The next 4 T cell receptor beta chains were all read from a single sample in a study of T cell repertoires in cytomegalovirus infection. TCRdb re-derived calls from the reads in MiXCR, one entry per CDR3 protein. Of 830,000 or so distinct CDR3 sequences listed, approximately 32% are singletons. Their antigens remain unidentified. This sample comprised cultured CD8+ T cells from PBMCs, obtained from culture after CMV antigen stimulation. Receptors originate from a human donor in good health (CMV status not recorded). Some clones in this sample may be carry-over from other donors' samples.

The CDR3 sequence: CAKRPSNEQYF. Here the CDR3 DNA reads TGTGCCAAGCGTCCGTCTAACGAGCAGTACTTC. The chain couples TRBV2 to TRBJ2-7; D is unresolved. Germline assignment: CDR1 SNHLY and CDR2 FYNNEI. The CDR3 runs to 11 residues. Trimming removed 10 bases from V and 5 bases from J, with 12 bases in between.

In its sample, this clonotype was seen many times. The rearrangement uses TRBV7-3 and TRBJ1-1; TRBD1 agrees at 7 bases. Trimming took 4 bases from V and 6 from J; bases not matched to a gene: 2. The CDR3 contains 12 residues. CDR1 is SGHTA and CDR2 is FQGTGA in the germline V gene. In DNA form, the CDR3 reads TGTGCCAGCAGCTCTGGACAGGCTGAAGCTTTCTTT. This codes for CASSSGQAEAFF.

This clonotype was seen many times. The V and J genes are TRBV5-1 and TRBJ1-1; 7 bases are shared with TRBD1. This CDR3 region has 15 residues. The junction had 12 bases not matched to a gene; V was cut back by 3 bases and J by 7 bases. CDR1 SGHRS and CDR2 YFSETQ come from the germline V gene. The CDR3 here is CASSSYQGELGEAFF. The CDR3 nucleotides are TGCGCCAGCAGCTCGTACCAGGGGGAACTGGGTGAAGCTTTCTTT.

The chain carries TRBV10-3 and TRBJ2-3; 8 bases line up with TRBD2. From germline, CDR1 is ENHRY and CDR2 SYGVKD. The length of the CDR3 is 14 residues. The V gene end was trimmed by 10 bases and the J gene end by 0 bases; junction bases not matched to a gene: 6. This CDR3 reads CATVAGSSTDTQYF. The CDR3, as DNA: TGTGCCACAGTAGCGGGGAGTAGCACAGATACGCAGTATTTT.